This T cell receptor beta chain comes out of a study of blood T cell repertoires in COVID-19. Across the whole study: Whether acute or convalescent, the COVID-19 samples came from the United States, Italy and Spain.

The CDR3 length is 17 residues. The V segment lost 5 bases and the J segment 3 bases; nucleotides outside the gene matches: 8. Germline V gene lookup returns CDR1 MNHNY and CDR2 SVGAGI (reference sequence). Per the authors' pipeline: It was from reference gene primer amplification that nucleated cell counts were estimated. Here immunoSEQ multiplex PCR was the method, and the copy in TCRdb shows in-frame clones only, minus some. V, J and clone size reflect that table, while D and trimming were determined from the DNA. The table lists hundreds of thousands of clones, roughly nine tenths of them singletons. The age range of participants was roughly 18 to 90 years, with residence in about two dozen US areas. Two negative PCRs, clearance, or symptom resolution had been documented for recovered Cohort 3 donors.

The genes are TRBV6-6 and TRBJ2-1, with 12 bases identical to TRBD2. This sequence was found in a man aged 60 to 69 who had recovered from COVID-19. The specimen sequenced was PBMCs or T cells enriched from blood (not recorded which). The CDR3 DNA sequence: TGTGCCAGCAGTCCCCACGGACTAGCGGGATTCTACAATGAGCAGTTCTTC. Amino acids: CASSPHGLAGFYNEQFF.